Listed below are T cell receptor beta chains from one sample, sequenced in a study of PD-L1 blockade in urothelial cancer. The table came from immunoSEQ multiplex PCR; TCRdb's copy has only in-frame clones and leaves some out. The table lists more than 75,000 clones, 90% of them singletons, with 8% to 10% in the top ten. This specimen consisted of PBMCs, obtained around atezolizumab (anti-PD-L1) treatment. These receptors originate from a man aged 55 to 70 with urothelial cancer. Each CDR3 is given with its conserved first and last residue. Fields, in order: D gene, clone size, J gene, CDR3 length, V gene, CDR3 protein, CDR3 DNA. D genes are given only for firm matches. Size tells how often a clone was seen (once, few, many) or the class of an expanded clone, and some rows leave it out.

D: .
size: .
J: TRBJ1-5
length: 13
V: TRBV6-5
CDR3: CASRSRENQPQHF
DNA: TGTGCCAGCAGGTCGAGAGAGAATCAGCCCCAGCATTTT

D: .
size: .
J: TRBJ1-1
length: 14
V: TRBV19
CDR3: CASSIAQANTEAFF
DNA: TGTGCCAGTAGTATCGCCCAGGCGAACACTGAAGCTTTCTTT

D: TRBD2
size: .
J: TRBJ2-5
length: 17
V: TRBV4-2
CDR3: CASSIWGTSGGQETQYF
DNA: TGTGCCAGCAGCATATGGGGTACTAGCGGGGGCCAAGAGACCCAGTACTTC

D: .
size: .
J: TRBJ1-1
length: 14
V: TRBV6-1
CDR3: CASRTGGGRIEAFF
DNA: TGTGCCAGCAGGACCGGCGGAGGGCGAATTGAAGCTTTCTTT

D: TRBD2
size: .
J: TRBJ2-3
length: 15
V: TRBV30
CDR3: CAWSPNLAGGLTQYF
DNA: TGTGCCTGGAGTCCCAACCTAGCGGGGGGGCTTACGCAGTATTTT

D: .
size: .
J: TRBJ2-7
length: 16
V: TRBV23-1
CDR3: CASGPSEASVSYEQYF
DNA: TGCGCCAGCGGGCCCTCCGAAGCTAGCGTAAGCTACGAGCAGTACTTC

D: .
size: .
J: TRBJ2-1
length: 16
V: TRBV4-2
CDR3: CASSQVLSRTANEQFF
DNA: TGTGCCAGCAGCCAAGTTTTGTCCCGCACAGCTAATGAGCAGTTCTTC

D: TRBD2
size: .
J: TRBJ2-7
length: 14
V: TRBV5-1
CDR3: CASSSTSGPYEQYF
DNA: TGCGCCAGCAGCAGCACTAGCGGACCCTACGAGCAGTACTTC

D: TRBD2
size: once
J: TRBJ2-1
length: 17
V: TRBV7-9
CDR3: CASSLRLAGGPDNEQFF
DNA: TGTGCCAGCAGCCTTCGACTAGCGGGGGGCCCTGACAATGAGCAGTTCTTC

D: TRBD1
size: .
J: TRBJ1-2
length: 15
V: TRBV28
CDR3: CASSSYRDSDYGYTF
DNA: TGTGCCAGCAGTTCATACCGGGACAGCGACTATGGCTACACCTTC

D: .
size: .
J: TRBJ1-1
length: 13
V: TRBV19
CDR3: CASSIDRGNEAFF
DNA: TGTGCCAGTAGTATAGACAGGGGTAATGAAGCTTTCTTT

D: TRBD2
size: .
J: TRBJ2-7
length: 22
V: TRBV28
CDR3: CASSGMGGILPGLAGDSYEQYF
DNA: TGTGCCAGCAGCGGGATGGGAGGGATCTTACCGGGACTAGCGGGGGACTCCTACGAGCAGTACTTC